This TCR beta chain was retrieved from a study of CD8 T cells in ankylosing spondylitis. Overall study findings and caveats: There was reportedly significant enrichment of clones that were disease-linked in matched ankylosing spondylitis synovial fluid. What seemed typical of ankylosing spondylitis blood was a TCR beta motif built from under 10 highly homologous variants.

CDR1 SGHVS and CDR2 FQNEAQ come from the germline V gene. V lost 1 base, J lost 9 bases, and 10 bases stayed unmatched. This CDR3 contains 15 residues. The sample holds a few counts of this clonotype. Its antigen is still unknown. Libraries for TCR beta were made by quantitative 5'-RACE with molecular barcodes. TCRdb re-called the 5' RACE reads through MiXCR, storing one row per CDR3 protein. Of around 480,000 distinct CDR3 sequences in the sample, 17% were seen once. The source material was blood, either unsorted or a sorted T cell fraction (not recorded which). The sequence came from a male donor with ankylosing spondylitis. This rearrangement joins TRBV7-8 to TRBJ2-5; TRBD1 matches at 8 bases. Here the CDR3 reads CASSLETGVESSQYF. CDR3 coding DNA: TGTGCCAGCAGCTTAGAGACAGGGGTTGAATCTTCCCAGTACTTC.